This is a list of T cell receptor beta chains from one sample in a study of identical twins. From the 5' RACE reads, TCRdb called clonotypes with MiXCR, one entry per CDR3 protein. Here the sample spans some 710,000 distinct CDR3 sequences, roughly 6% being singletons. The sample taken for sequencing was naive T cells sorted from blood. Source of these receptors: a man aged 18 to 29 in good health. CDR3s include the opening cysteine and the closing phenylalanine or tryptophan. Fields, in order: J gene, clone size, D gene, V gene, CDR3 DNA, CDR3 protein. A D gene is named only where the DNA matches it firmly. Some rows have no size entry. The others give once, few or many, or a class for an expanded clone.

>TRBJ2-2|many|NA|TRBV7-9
TGTGCCAGCAGCCCTCGCGGACAGACGAACACCGGGGAGCTGTTTTTT
CASSPRGQTNTGELFF
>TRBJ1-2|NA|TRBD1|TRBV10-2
TGCGCCAGCAGTGAAGGGGGCGGCCTCTATGGCTACACCTTC
CASSEGGGLYGYTF
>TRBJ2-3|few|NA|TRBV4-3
TGCGCCAGCAGCCAAGAGGGGACTGGAGATACGCAGTATTTT
CASSQEGTGDTQYF
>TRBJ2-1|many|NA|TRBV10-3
TGTGCCATCACCCGGGGGACTCTTTCCTACAATGAGCAGTTCTTC
CAITRGTLSYNEQFF
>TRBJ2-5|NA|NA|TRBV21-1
TGTGCCAGCAGCAAAGTAAGAGGGACTAGCGGGATGGAGACCCAGTACTTC
CASSKVRGTSGMETQYF
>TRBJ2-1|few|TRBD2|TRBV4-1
TGCGCCAGCACCGCGAAGCGGGAGGGCCCTCTTTCTGAGCAGTTCTTC
CASTAKREGPLSEQFF
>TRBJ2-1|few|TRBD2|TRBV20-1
TGCAGTGCTAGAGATCCGACTAGCGGGAGTTGGAATGAGCAGTTCTTC
CSARDPTSGSWNEQFF
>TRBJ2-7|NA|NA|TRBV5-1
TGCGCCAGCATCAATGTGGCTCGCGAGCAGTACTTC
CASINVAREQYF
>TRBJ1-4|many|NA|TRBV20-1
TGCAGTGCTAGAGAAGGGGGTAATGAAAAACTGTTTTTT
CSAREGGNEKLFF
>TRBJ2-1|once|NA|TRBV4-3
TGCGCCAGCAGCTTATACACCTCGGGGGTTTACAATGAGCAGTTCTTC
CASSLYTSGVYNEQFF
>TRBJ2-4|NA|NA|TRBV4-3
TGCGCCAGCAGCCAAGACGGCCCCGGGGGACAAAACATTCAGTACTTC
CASSQDGPGGQNIQYF
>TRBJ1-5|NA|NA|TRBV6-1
TGTGCCAGCAGTGAAGATTTTAGCAATCAGCCCCAGCATTTT
CASSEDFSNQPQHF
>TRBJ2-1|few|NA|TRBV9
TGTGCCAGCAGCGGAGGTAGTGAGCAGTTCTTC
CASSGGSEQFF
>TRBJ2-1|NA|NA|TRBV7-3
TGTGCCAGCAGCTTATCGGGGGGCAATCGCAATGAGCAGTTCTTC
CASSLSGGNRNEQFF
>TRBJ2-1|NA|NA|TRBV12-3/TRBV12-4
TGTGCCAGCAGCCTTAAACCCGGAGGAGGGCATGCGGATGAGCAGTTCTTC
CASSLKPGGGHADEQFF
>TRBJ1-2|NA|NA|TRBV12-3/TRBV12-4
TGTGCCAGCAGTTTTTGGGGATCGGGCTACACCTTC
CASSFWGSGYTF
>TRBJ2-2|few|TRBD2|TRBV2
TGTGCCAGCTGGGGGGAGGGTCCGAACACCGGGGAGCTGTTTTTT
CASWGEGPNTGELFF
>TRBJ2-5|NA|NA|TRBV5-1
TGCGCCAGCAGCTTGGTTGGAGGGAGTTTTGGCGAGACCCAGTACTTC
CASSLVGGSFGETQYF
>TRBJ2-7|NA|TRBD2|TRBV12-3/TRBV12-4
TGTGCCAGCAGCTTCGGGGTAGCGGGAGCAGAGCAGTACTTC
CASSFGVAGAEQYF
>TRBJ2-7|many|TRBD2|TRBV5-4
TGTGCCAGCAGACCCGGGACTAGCATCTACGAGCAGTACTTC
CASRPGTSIYEQYF
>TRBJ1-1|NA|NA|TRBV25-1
TGTGCCAGCAGTGAAGTTGCAGGCCCGAACACTGAAGCTTTCTTT
CASSEVAGPNTEAFF
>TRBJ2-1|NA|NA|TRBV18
TGTGCCAGCTCAGGAAGGAGAAGCTCCTACAATGAGCAGTTCTTC
CASSGRRSSYNEQFF
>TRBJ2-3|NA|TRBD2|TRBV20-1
TGCAGTGCTAGGGACCGACTAGCGGTTAGCACAGATACGCAGTATTTT
CSARDRLAVSTDTQYF
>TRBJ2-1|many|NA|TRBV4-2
TGTGCCAGCAGCCAAGGAGGGCTTAACAATGAGCAGTTCTTC
CASSQGGLNNEQFF
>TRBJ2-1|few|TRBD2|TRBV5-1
TGCGCCAGCAGCTTGTTAGCGGGAAAGGCGGCCTACAATGAGCAGTTCTTC
CASSLLAGKAAYNEQFF
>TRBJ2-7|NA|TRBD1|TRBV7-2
TGTGCCAGCAGCTCGATCGGACAGGGGGCCCTTCAGTACTTC
CASSSIGQGALQYF
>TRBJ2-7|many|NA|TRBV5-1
TGCGCCAGCAGTATGAGGACAGCCTACGAGCAGTACTTC
CASSMRTAYEQYF
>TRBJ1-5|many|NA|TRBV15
TGTGCCACCAGCAGAGATAGGGGGTTTCAGCCCCAGCATTTT
CATSRDRGFQPQHF
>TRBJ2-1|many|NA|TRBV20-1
TGCAGTGCTGCTACAGGGTCTAGGTCCTACAATGAGCAGTTCTTC
CSAATGSRSYNEQFF
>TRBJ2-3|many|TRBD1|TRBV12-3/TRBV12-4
TGTGCCAGCAGTTCACTCCGGGACAGGGCTCCAGATACGCAGTATTTT
CASSSLRDRAPDTQYF
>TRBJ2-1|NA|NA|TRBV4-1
TGCGCCAGCAGCCCACTCCCCCGTCCGGGGTACAATGAGCAGTTCTTC
CASSPLPRPGYNEQFF
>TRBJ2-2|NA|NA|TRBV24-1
TGTGCCACGAGAACCCCCGCTAACACCGGGGAGCTGTTTTTT
CATRTPANTGELFF
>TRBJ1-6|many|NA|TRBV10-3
TGTGCCATCAGTGAGTCGAACCCGGCGAATTCACCCCTCCACTTT
CAISESNPANSPLHF
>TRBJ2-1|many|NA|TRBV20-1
TGCAGTGCTAGAGAACGACCAAATGAGCAGTTCTTC
CSARERPNEQFF
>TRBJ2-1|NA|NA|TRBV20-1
TGCAGTGGGACTCCAGACAATGAGCAGTTCTTC
CSGTPDNEQFF
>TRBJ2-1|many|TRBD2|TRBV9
TGTGCCAGCAGTGCTAGCGGGAGGGATGAGCAGTTCTTC
CASSASGRDEQFF
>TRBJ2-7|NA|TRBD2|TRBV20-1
TGCAGTGCTAGAGGCCGGGACTATGCCTACGAGCAGTACTTC
CSARGRDYAYEQYF
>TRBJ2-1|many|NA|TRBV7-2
TGTGCCAGCACCCCCAAGGCTGAGCAGTTCTTC
CASTPKAEQFF
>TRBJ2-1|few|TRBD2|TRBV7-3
TGTGCCAGCAGTTCGACTAGCGCGAGCTCCTACAATGAGCAGTTCTTC
CASSSTSASSYNEQFF
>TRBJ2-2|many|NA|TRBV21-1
TGTGCCAGCAGCAATCAGGGGGCCCGAGGGGGCACCGGGGAGCTGTTTTTT
CASSNQGARGGTGELFF
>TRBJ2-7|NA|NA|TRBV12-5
TGTGCTAGTGCTACAGGATCCTACGAGCAGTACTTC
CASATGSYEQYF
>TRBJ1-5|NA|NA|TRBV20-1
TGCAGTGCTAGGGGCGGGGCTGGGAATCAGCCCCAGCATTTT
CSARGGAGNQPQHF
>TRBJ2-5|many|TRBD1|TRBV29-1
TGCAGCGTTGAATGGGATAAGACAGGGCCCCGCGATGGGACCCAGTACTTC
CSVEWDKTGPRDGTQYF
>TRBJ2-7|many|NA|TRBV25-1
TGTGCCAGCAGTGAAATCGGACCCTCCTACGAGCAGTACTTC
CASSEIGPSYEQYF
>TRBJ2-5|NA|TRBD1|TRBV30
TGTGCCTGGAGCCACAGGGGGCGAGCGGGCCTTCTTGGAACCCAGTACTTC
CAWSHRGRAGLLGTQYF
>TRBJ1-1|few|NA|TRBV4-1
TGCGCCAGCAAGGAGTCACCGGACACTGAAGCTTTCTTT
CASKESPDTEAFF